Detailed here is one T cell receptor beta chain. What it binds is not known. This sample was included in a study of memory CD4+ T cells and cytomegalovirus serostatus. Single viable CD3+CD4+CD8-CD45RO+ cells were sorted as the memory CD4+ T cells. Method: immunoSEQ multiplex PCR; TCRdb's copy keeps in-frame clones and lacks some. The data show about 50,000 clones, around four fifths seen once. Findings and limits, study-wide: Median bootstrapped AUC for CMV status was about 0.95 originally, around 0.91 US-trained. The CMV-associated TCR signature appears largely within the CD4+ memory repertoire. Each of approximately 73 CMV-associated TCRbeta sequences occurred in one to five individuals.

The sequencing sample was made of memory CD4+ T cells from blood. This sequence originates from an adult in good health and CMV-seronegative.

Written as DNA, the CDR3 is TGCGCCAGCAGCTTGGGGGTGACAGGGATAAACGAGCAGTACTTC. Protein sequence: CASSLGVTGINEQYF. This rearrangement joins TRBV5-1 to TRBJ2-7; 7 bases are a match to TRBD1. The CDR3 extends over 15 amino acids. V lost 0 bases to trimming and J lost 5 bases; unmatched junction nucleotides: 8. Germline CDR1 is SGHRS and CDR2 is YFSETQ.